This entry is about one T cell receptor (beta chain). As yet, its antigen is unknown. The sample comes from a study of cytomegalovirus exposure and HLA in healthy donors. Study observations and caveats: Previous analysis showed most TCR beta V segments were productive about 90% or about 30% of the time.

PCR primers comprised 60 Vbeta and 13 Jbeta primers. Only in-frame clones appear in the TCRdb table, and some are missing; sequencing was by immunoSEQ multiplex PCR. The sample has approximately 170,000 clones, 81% seen once. The CDR3 totals 12 residues. V was cut by 3 bases and J by 13 bases, with 10 bases left in between. The germline V gene has CDR1 SNHLY and CDR2 FYNNEI. The source is a man aged 50 to 59 in good health and CMV-seropositive. The chain carries TRBV2 and TRBJ1-6, with D possibly TRBD1 on 5 matching bases. Sequenced: PBMCs. The DNA for the CDR3 is TGTGCCAGCAGTGACAGGGCTCTGCCCCTCCACTTT. This gives the protein CASSDRALPLHF.